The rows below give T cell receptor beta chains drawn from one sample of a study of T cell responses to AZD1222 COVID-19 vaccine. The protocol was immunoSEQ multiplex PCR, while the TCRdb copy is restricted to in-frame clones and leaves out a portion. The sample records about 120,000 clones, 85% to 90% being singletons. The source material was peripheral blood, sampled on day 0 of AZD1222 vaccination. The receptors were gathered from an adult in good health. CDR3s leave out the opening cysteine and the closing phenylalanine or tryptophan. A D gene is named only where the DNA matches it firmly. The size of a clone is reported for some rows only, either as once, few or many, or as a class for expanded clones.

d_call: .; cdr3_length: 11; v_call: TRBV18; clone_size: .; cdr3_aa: ASSPRDTGELF
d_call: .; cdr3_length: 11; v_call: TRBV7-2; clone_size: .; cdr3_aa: ANRRGVGNTIY
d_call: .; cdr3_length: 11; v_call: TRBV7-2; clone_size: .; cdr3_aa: ASSSDYVDTQY
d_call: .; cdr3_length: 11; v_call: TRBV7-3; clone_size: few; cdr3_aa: ASRSSGANVLT
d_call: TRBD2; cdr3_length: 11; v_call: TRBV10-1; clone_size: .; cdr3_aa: ASKRGDTGELF
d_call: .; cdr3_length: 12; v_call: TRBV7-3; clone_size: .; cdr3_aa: ASSLGGSGNTIY
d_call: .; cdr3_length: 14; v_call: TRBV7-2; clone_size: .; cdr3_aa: ASSLMLQEFGQPQH
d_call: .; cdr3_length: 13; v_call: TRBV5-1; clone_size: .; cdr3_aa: ASSLGSATNEKLF
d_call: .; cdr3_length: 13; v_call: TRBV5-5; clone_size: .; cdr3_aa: ASSRDPGLNRGYT
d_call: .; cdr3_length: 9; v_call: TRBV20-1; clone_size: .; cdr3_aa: SVGRNPEAF
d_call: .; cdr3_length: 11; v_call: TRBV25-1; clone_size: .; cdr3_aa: ASSEPRTGEQY
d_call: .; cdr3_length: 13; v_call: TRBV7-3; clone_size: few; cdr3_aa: ASSLGQGEGYEQF
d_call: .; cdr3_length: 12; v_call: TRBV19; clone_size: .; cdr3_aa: ASSISSSYNEQF
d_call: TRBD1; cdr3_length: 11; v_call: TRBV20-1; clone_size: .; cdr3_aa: SASGQGPDTQY
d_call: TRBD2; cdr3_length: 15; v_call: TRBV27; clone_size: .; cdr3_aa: ASSSSGRAFSYNEQF
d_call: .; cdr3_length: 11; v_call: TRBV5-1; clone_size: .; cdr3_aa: ASSLNRYNEQF
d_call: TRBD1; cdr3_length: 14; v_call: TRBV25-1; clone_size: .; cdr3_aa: ASSATGGATNEKLF
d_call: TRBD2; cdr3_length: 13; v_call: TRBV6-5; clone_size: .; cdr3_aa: ASSTPRAGAGELF
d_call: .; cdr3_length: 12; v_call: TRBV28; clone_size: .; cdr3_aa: ASSSSRGRDTQY
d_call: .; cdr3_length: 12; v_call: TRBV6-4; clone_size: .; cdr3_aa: ASSPLQGMGGYT
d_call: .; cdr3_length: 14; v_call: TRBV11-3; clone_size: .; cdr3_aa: ASSSTKGRMRDTQY
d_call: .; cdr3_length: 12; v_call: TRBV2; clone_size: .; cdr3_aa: ASNGFGGNTEAF
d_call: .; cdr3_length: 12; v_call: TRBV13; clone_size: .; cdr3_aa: ASRLGTVNTEAF
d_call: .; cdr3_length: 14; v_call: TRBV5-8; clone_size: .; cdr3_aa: ASSLRVELSNQPQH
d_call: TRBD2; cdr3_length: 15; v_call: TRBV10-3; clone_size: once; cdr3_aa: AIRPGTSGSPRETQY
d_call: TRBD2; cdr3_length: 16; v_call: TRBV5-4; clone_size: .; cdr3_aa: ASSPGLAGGRSSYEQY
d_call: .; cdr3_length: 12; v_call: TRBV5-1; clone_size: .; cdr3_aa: ASRSKDKQETQY
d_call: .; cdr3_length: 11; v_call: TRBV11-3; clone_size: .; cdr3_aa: ASRDRSTDTQY
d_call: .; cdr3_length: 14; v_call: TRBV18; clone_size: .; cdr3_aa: ASSLRQDRIVSPLH
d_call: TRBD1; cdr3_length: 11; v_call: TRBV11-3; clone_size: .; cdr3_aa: ASSQGTANEQF
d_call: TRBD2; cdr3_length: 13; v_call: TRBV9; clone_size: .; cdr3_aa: ASSPRLAGVETQY
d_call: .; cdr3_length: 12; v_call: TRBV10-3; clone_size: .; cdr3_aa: ASRIAQGRTEAF
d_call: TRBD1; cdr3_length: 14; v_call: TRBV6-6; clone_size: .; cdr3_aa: ASSYGDRGLPYEQY
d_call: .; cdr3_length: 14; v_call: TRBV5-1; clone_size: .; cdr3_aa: ASSWGPISSYNEQF
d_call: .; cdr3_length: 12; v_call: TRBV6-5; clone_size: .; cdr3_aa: ASSYSDVDSPLH
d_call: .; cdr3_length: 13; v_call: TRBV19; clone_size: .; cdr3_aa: ASRGGTASGNTIY
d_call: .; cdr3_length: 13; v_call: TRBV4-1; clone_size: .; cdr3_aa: ASSPIGRASTEAF
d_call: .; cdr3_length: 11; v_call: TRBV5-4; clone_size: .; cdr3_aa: ASSFGPNTEAF
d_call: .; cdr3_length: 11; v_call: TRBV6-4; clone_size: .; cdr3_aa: ASSDSEGSGYT
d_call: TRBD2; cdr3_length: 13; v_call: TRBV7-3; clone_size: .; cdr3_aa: ASSLSLAGYNEQF
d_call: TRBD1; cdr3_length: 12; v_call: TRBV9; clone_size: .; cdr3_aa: ASSAGTGGSPLH
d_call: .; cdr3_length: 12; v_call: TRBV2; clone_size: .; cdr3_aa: ASSLGAGNSPLH
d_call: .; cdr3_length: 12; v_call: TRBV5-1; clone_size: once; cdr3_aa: ASSYGPEGETQY
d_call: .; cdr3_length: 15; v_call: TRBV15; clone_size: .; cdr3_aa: ATSRYSTGGGTDTQY
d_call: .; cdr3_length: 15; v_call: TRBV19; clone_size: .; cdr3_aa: ASSIDRTNVRNSPLH
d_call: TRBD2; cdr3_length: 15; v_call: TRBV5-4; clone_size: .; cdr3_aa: ASSPAGLAGPYNEQF
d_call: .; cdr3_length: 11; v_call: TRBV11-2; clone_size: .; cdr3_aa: ASSLRTEQPQH
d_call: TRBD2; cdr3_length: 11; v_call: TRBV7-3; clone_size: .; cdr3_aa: ASSRESGGEQF
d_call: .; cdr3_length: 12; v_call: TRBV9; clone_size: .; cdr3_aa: ASSPGEGDYEQY
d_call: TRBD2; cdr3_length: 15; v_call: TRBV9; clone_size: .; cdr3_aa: ASSSRVGLAGSYEQY
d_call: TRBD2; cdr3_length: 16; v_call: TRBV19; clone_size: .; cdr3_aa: ASSIDLVTSGRYNEQF